A single sample gave rise to the 12 T cell receptor beta chains below, sequenced in a study of T-cell reconstitution after alpha-beta-depleted transplantation in children. It was with unique molecular identifiers that the TCRbeta library was prepared. In TCRdb, the PCR reads were re-called with MiXCR into one record per CDR3 protein. There are hundreds of thousands of distinct CDR3 sequences in the sample; roughly 13% occur only once, and around 2.2% lies in the top ten. This specimen consisted of PBMCs, mostly from graft donor cells, obtained 360 days after TCRalphabeta/CD19-depleted stem cell transplant. Source of these receptors: a male patient between 5 and 17 years old who had a stem cell transplant for acute myeloid leukemia, so the T cells may come from the graft donor.

This clonotype occurred a few times. This chain joins TRBV10-3 and TRBJ1-1; 8 nucleotides match TRBD1. CDR3 size: 13 residues. Losses at the gene ends were 4 bases for V and 8 bases for J; bases not matched to a gene: 6. Germline V gives CDR1 ENHRY, CDR2 SYGVKD. The CDR3, as DNA: TGTGCCATCAGTGCGCCTCGGACAGGGGAAGCTTTCTTT. It codes for CAISAPRTGEAFF.

This clonotype was observed a handful of times. The chain joins TRBV28 to TRBJ2-6, with D possibly TRBD2 on 5 matching bases. Germline V gene sequence: CDR1 MDHEN, CDR2 SYDVKM. The CDR3 totals 17 residues. V shed 0 bases and J shed 1 base, with 10 bases lying between them. This chain's CDR3 is CASSLWTTDSGANVLTF. The CDR3 bases are TGTGCCAGCAGTTTATGGACTACCGATTCTGGGGCCAACGTCCTGACTTTC.

The J gene is TRBJ2-1, the V gene TRBV4-2; possibly TRBD1 for D (6 bases). The length of the CDR3 is 15 residues. Germline V gene lookup returns CDR1 LGHNA and CDR2 YNFKEQ. Between the trimmed V and J ends, which lost 4 bases and 9 bases, there was a span of 19 bases. CDR3 DNA: TGTGCCAGCAGCCCACTGGGGGCTAGAGTCGGTGAGCAGTTCTTC. Its translation: CASSPLGARVGEQFF.

The chain combines TRBV20-1 with TRBJ2-7; D remains ambiguous. CDR1 is DFQATT, CDR2 SNEGSKA, per germline (reference sequence). V lost 0 bases to trimming and J lost 2 bases, with 14 bases between them. The CDR3 runs to 15 residues. CDR3 protein: CSARDPVQPTYEQYF. CDR3 DNA sequence: TGCAGTGCTAGAGACCCGGTACAGCCAACCTACGAGCAGTACTTC.

There are a few counts of this clonotype. The V and J genes are TRBV28 and TRBJ2-7; D unclear. V was shortened by 4 bases and J by 1 base, with 8 bases between the two germline ends. This CDR3 is built from 13 residues. Germline assignment: CDR1 MDHEN and CDR2 SYDVKM. CDR3 residues: CASSYWGSYEQYF. As DNA, the CDR3 is TGTGCCAGCAGTTATTGGGGATCCTACGAGCAGTACTTC.

This clonotype has ten or more counts. The rearrangement uses TRBV12-3 or TRBV12-4 and TRBJ2-5, with TRBD2 identical over 10 bases. The CDR3 is 16 residues long. V lost 2 bases to trimming and J lost 4 bases; unmatched junction nucleotides: 7. The CDR3 DNA reads as TGTGCCAGCAGTTTAAAGCTAGCGGGAGTTGGAGAGACCCAGTACTTC. Encoded protein: CASSLKLAGVGETQYF.

The table lists this clonotype with a few counts. The chain couples TRBV5-1 to TRBJ2-1; perhaps D is TRBD1 or TRBD2 (6 bases each). The CDR3 contains 14 residues. The V end was cut by 5 bases, the J end by 0 bases, with 9 bases between. CDR1 is SGHRS and CDR2 is YFSETQ in the germline V gene. The CDR3 coding sequence is TGCGCCAGCAGAGGGGGGTTCTCCTACAATGAGCAGTTCTTC. This gives the protein CASRGGFSYNEQFF.

This chain links TRBV29-1 with TRBJ2-3; TRBD2 matches 7 bases. Germline values: CDR1 SQVTM, CDR2 ANQGSEA. This CDR3 comprises 14 residues. Trimming at V came to 6 bases and at J to 2 bases, leaving 8 bases not matched to a gene. The CDR3 DNA is TGCAGCGTCCGACTAGCCACTACCACAGATACGCAGTATTTT. Translation gives CSVRLATTTDTQYF.

The V and J genes are TRBV24-1 and TRBJ2-2; D remains ambiguous. Trimming shortened V by 2 bases and J by 6 bases, and 3 bases separated the two germline ends. CDR1 is KGHDR, CDR2 SFDVKD, per germline. This CDR3 contains 12 residues. CDR3 residues: CATSDWSGELFF. The CDR3 DNA reads as TGTGCCACCAGTGATTGGTCCGGGGAGCTGTTTTTT.

This clonotype was detected many times. The V call is TRBV10-3, the J call TRBJ1-5; no clear D gene. From germline, CDR1 is ENHRY and CDR2 SYGVKD. This CDR3 is 14 amino acids long. With 2 bases removed from V and 9 bases from J, the gap between germline ends came to 14 bases. The CDR3 sequence is CAISERQDHLPQHF. As DNA, the CDR3 is TGTGCCATCAGTGAGCGGCAGGACCACCTGCCCCAGCATTTT.

This clonotype was found many times. The chain links TRBV12-3 or TRBV12-4 to TRBJ2-2, with D possibly matching TRBD1 (6 bases). V was shortened by 8 bases and J by 2 bases, with 12 bases between the two germline ends. The CDR3 is 14 residues long. CDR3 sequence (DNA): TGTGCCAGCGGCAGAGGGGGAAACACCGGGGAGCTGTTTTTT. As protein: CASGRGGNTGELFF.

The genes are TRBV9 and TRBJ2-2, with D tentatively TRBD1 (6 bases). Germline CDR1 reads SGDLS; CDR2 reads YYNGEE. The CDR3 has 15 amino acids. Deletions cut 0 bases from V and 3 bases from J, with 9 bases between. CDR3 protein: CASSVAQGHTGELFF. As DNA, the CDR3 is TGTGCCAGCAGCGTAGCACAGGGTCACACCGGGGAGCTGTTTTTT.